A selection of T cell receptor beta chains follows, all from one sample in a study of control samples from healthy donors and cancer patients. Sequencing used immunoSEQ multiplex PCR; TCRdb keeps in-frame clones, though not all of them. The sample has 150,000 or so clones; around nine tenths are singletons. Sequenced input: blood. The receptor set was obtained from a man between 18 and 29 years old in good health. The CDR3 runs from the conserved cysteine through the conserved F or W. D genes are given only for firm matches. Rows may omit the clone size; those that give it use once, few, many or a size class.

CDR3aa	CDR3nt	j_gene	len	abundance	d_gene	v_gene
CASSYTSNTEAFF	TGTGCCAGCAGCTACACTTCGAACACTGAAGCTTTCTTT	TRBJ1-1	13	-	-	TRBV7-9
CASSQVTRGGETDTQYF	TGTGCCAGCAGCCAAGTGACGCGCGGGGGAGAAACAGATACGCAGTATTTT	TRBJ2-3	17	-	TRBD2	TRBV3-1/TRBV3-2
CASSLAGTGGQETQYF	TGTGCCAGCAGCTTGGCCGGGACAGGGGGGCAAGAGACCCAGTACTTC	TRBJ2-5	16	-	TRBD1	TRBV5-4
CASSRWMNTGELFF	TGTGCCAGCAGCAGGTGGATGAACACCGGGGAGCTGTTTTTT	TRBJ2-2	14	-	-	TRBV3-1/TRBV3-2
CASSLASSGAYNEQFF	TGTGCCAGCAGCTTAGCATCCAGCGGGGCATACAATGAGCAGTTCTTC	TRBJ2-1	16	-	TRBD2	TRBV7-2
CASSLDGITGELFF	TGTGCCAGCAGCTTAGATGGGATCACCGGGGAGCTGTTTTTT	TRBJ2-2	14	-	-	TRBV7-9
CASAESPPSRYYRYNEQFF	TGCGCCAGTGCTGAGTCTCCTCCCTCGAGGTACTACCGATACAATGAGCAGTTCTTC	TRBJ2-1	19	-	-	TRBV4-1
CASREGIHSNQPQHF	TGCGCCAGCAGGGAGGGTATACATAGCAATCAGCCCCAGCATTTT	TRBJ1-5	15	-	-	TRBV5-1
CASSVSANTEAFF	TGTGCCAGCAGTGTTTCGGCGAACACTGAAGCTTTCTTT	TRBJ1-1	13	-	-	TRBV2
CASSLQVGKPSTDTQYF	TGTGCCAGCAGCTTGCAGGTCGGTAAACCGAGCACAGATACGCAGTATTTT	TRBJ2-3	17	-	-	TRBV7-2
CASSPGDRGLYEQYF	TGTGCCAGCAGCCCGGGCGACAGGGGGCTTTACGAGCAGTACTTC	TRBJ2-7	15	-	TRBD1	TRBV7-9
CASSLGTSGGTDTQYF	TGTGCCAGCAGCTTAGGTACTAGCGGGGGAACAGATACGCAGTATTTT	TRBJ2-3	16	once	TRBD2	TRBV13
CASSQESGRRSYNSPLHF	TGTGCCAGCAGCCAAGAGTCGGGTCGCCGCTCCTATAATTCACCCCTCCACTTT	TRBJ1-6	18	-	-	TRBV4-2
CASSQGRQGRFAGNTIYF	TGCGCCAGCAGCCAAGGCCGACAGGGAAGGTTTGCTGGAAACACCATATATTTT	TRBJ1-3	18	-	TRBD1	TRBV4-1
CASSLEGDRVFETQYF	TGCGCCAGCAGCTTGGAAGGGGACAGGGTGTTTGAGACCCAGTACTTC	TRBJ2-5	16	-	TRBD1	TRBV5-1
CASSADRGGYEQYF	TGTGCCAGCAGCGCGGACAGGGGAGGCTACGAGCAGTACTTC	TRBJ2-7	14	-	TRBD1	TRBV9
CASSGGGRRPQHF	TGTGCCAGCAGCGGTGGAGGCAGAAGGCCCCAGCATTTT	TRBJ1-5	13	-	-	TRBV9
CASSLRQGYEQYF	TGTGCCAGCAGCTTACGACAGGGTTACGAGCAGTACTTC	TRBJ2-7	13	-	TRBD1	TRBV7-3
CSVDARSEAFF	TGCAGCGTTGATGCCCGGAGTGAAGCTTTCTTT	TRBJ1-1	11	-	-	TRBV29-1
CASSEALSGGAFGETQYF	TGTGCCAGCAGTGAAGCCCTTAGCGGGGGGGCCTTCGGAGAGACCCAGTACTTC	TRBJ2-5	18	-	TRBD2	TRBV6-1
CASSEVPPRRGEQFF	TGTGCCAGCAGTGAAGTCCCTCCCCGGCGGGGTGAGCAGTTCTTC	TRBJ2-1	15	-	-	TRBV2
CASRQLHRGRLYEQYF	TGCGCCAGCAGACAGCTACACAGGGGTCGGCTGTACGAGCAGTACTTC	TRBJ2-7	16	-	TRBD1	TRBV5-1
CASSPGLATDTQYF	TGCGCCAGCAGCCCAGGACTAGCCACAGATACGCAGTATTTT	TRBJ2-3	14	-	TRBD2	TRBV5-1
CASSQESRGRRYEQYF	TGTGCCAGCAGCCAAGAGAGCAGGGGGCGCAGGTACGAGCAGTACTTC	TRBJ2-7	16	-	TRBD1	TRBV3-1/TRBV3-2
CASIVTGGFTGELFF	TGTGCCAGCATTGTGACAGGGGGCTTCACCGGGGAGCTGTTTTTT	TRBJ2-2	15	-	TRBD1	TRBV6-5
CASSGTGGRPDTQYF	TGTGCCAGCAGTGGGACGGGGGGGCGCCCAGATACGCAGTATTTT	TRBJ2-3	15	-	TRBD2	TRBV28
CASSALTGGAYEQYF	TGTGCCAGCAGTGCCCTGACAGGGGGCGCCTACGAGCAGTACTTC	TRBJ2-7	15	-	TRBD1	TRBV28
CASNRDRAIREGYTF	TGTGCCAGCAACCGGGACAGGGCCATTCGGGAGGGCTACACCTTC	TRBJ1-2	15	-	TRBD1	TRBV6-5
CASSEEEYGDTQYF	TGTGCCAGCAGTGAAGAAGAGTATGGGGATACGCAGTATTTT	TRBJ2-3	14	-	-	TRBV2
CASSPSGGLLMNTEAFF	TGTGCCAGCAGCCCCTCAGGAGGGCTACTCATGAACACTGAAGCTTTCTTT	TRBJ1-1	17	-	-	TRBV7-6
CASSAHLRQGRGEQFF	TGTGCCAGCAGTGCCCACCTGAGACAGGGCCGAGGGGAGCAGTTCTTC	TRBJ2-1	16	-	TRBD1	TRBV6-4
CASSEPGQGLHEQYF	TGTGCCAGCAGCGAGCCGGGACAGGGGCTCCACGAGCAGTACTTC	TRBJ2-7	15	-	TRBD1	TRBV5-6
CASSEGDSLGYTF	TGTGCCAGCAGTGAAGGGGACAGTTTGGGCTACACCTTC	TRBJ1-2	13	-	TRBD1	TRBV25-1
CAISEWGQGSGQPQHF	TGTGCCATCAGTGAGTGGGGACAAGGGAGTGGTCAGCCCCAGCATTTT	TRBJ1-5	16	-	-	TRBV10-3
CASSLPFYRTPRTDTQYF	TGTGCCAGCAGCCTACCCTTTTACCGGACACCGCGCACAGATACGCAGTATTTT	TRBJ2-3	18	-	-	TRBV11-3
CASSVSGRGFSYGYTF	TGTGCCAGCAGCGTGAGTGGCCGGGGTTTTAGCTATGGCTACACCTTC	TRBJ1-2	16	-	-	TRBV9
CASSWDGTGYREQYF	TGTGCCAGCAGCTGGGATGGGACAGGGTATCGGGAGCAGTACTTC	TRBJ2-7	15	once	TRBD1	TRBV6-5
CASSLMVASQETQYF	TGCGCCAGCAGCTTAATGGTAGCATCCCAAGAGACCCAGTACTTC	TRBJ2-5	15	-	-	TRBV5-1
CASSLVAGGHSEQFF	TGTGCCAGCAGCTTAGTGGCGGGGGGTCACAGTGAGCAGTTCTTC	TRBJ2-1	15	-	TRBD2	TRBV11-3
CASSKKGAASTDTQYF	TGTGCCAGCAGTAAAAAGGGGGCGGCTAGCACAGATACGCAGTATTTT	TRBJ2-3	16	-	TRBD1	TRBV6-4
CASRREASYGYTF	TGTGCCAGCCGGAGAGAGGCATCCTATGGCTACACCTTC	TRBJ1-2	13	-	-	TRBV6-5
CASSEERADTQYF	TGTGCCAGCAGTGAAGAAAGGGCAGATACGCAGTATTTT	TRBJ2-3	13	-	-	TRBV2
CASSYPTLYGYTF	TGTGCCAGCAGTTACCCGACCCTCTATGGCTACACCTTC	TRBJ1-2	13	-	-	TRBV6-2/TRBV6-3
CASSSGLSNQPQHF	TGCGCCAGCAGCTCCGGGCTTAGCAATCAGCCCCAGCATTTT	TRBJ1-5	14	-	-	TRBV10-2
CASRPGLGSLPLHF	TGTGCCAGCAGGCCTGGGCTTGGCAGCCTTCCCCTCCACTTT	TRBJ1-6	14	once	-	TRBV6-5
CASSQGGGDTQYF	TGCGCCAGCAGCCAAGGGGGTGGAGATACGCAGTATTTT	TRBJ2-3	13	-	-	TRBV5-1
CAISDQGPSGHFSYEQYF	TGTGCCATCAGTGACCAAGGACCCTCGGGACATTTCTCCTACGAGCAGTACTTC	TRBJ2-7	18	-	-	TRBV10-3
CASSPGVVAGNTIYF	TGTGCCAGTAGTCCCGGTGTAGTAGCTGGAAACACCATATATTTT	TRBJ1-3	15	-	-	TRBV19